Sequencing of this TCR beta chain was carried out in a study of beta chain features in type 1 diabetes. Study outcomes and limitations: Shortening that was moderate but significant affected the TCRB CDR3s of Type 1 diabetes patients in all four CD4+ subsets.

Trimming shortened V by 4 bases and J by 0 bases, and 16 bases separated the two germline ends. The CDR3 is 17 amino acids. Per germline, CDR1 SGHTA and CDR2 FQGNSA. Concerning this clone: Its antigen remains unknown.

Every bit of the isolated RNA underwent reverse transcription, so sequencing read expressed TCRB transcripts. Assay used: immunoSEQ multiplex PCR; TCRdb lists only in-frame clones, some missing. Of around 280,000 clones listed, approximately 16% are singletons. Every single donor gave one heparinised blood draw, and these averaged around 0.12 L. Each of the CD4+ naive, central memory, regulatory and stem cell-like memory populations was sorted via CD45RO/CCR7/CD25/CD127/CD95/CD27. The sequenced material came from naive CD4+ T cells from blood. The chain couples TRBV7-2 to TRBJ2-1; D perhaps matches TRBD2 (6 bases). The sequence came from a man aged 18-30 years with type 1 diabetes. The CDR3 region is CASSSPPGLSSYNEQFF. DNA for the CDR3: TGTGCCAGCAGCTCACCCCCGGGACTCAGCTCCTACAATGAGCAGTTCTTC. Full variable domain (outside the CDR3, taken from reference TRBV7-2 and TRBJ2-1): GAGVSQSPSNKVTEKGKDVELRCDPISGHTALYWYRQSLGQGLEFLIYFQGNSAPDKSGLPSDRFSAERTGGSVSTLTIQRTQQEDSAVYLCASSSPPGLSSYNEQFFGPGTRLTVL.